Each of the 10 T cell receptor beta chains below was sequenced from the same sample in a study of breast tumors, draining lymph nodes, adjacent tissues (dated by TCRdb to 2016 to 2018). The lymph node samples were taken from the axillary draining lymph nodes of breast cancer patients. Library preparation employed multiplex PCR. The run used an Illumina HiSeq 2000. The raw public reads went through TCRdb reprocessing: fastp at Q25, MiXCR clone calling, in-frame beta chains kept. A single entry per CDR3 protein holds the most common genes and DNA from its merged rows. In this sample the table shows about 230,000 distinct CDR3 sequences, roughly 32% of which occur a single time. 1.4% of the sample rests with the top ten. The specimen sequenced was axillary lymph node tissue. These receptors were collected from a female donor with breast cancer. Some clones in this sample may be carry-over from other donors' samples.

This sequence joins TRBV6-4 and TRBJ1-5; possibly TRBD1 for D (6 bases). The germline V gene has CDR1 MRHNA and CDR2 SNTAGT. The CDR3 is 13 residues long. The germline V and J ends were trimmed by 6 bases and 9 bases, with 15 bases remaining between them. The CDR3 reads CASRKQGSGPQHF. CDR3 DNA: TGTGCCAGCAGAAAACAGGGTTCTGGGCCCCAGCATTTT.

This clonotype was seen at least ten times. The junction and the germline gene differ at one end; a read error may be behind it. The chain joins TRBV19 to TRBJ2-1; D is uncertain. The germline V gene has CDR1 LNHDA and CDR2 SQIVND (reference sequence). The CDR3 spans 13 residues. The CDR3 here is CARSISAPNEQFF. In nucleotides, the CDR3 is TGTGCCCGTAGTATTAGTGCCCCCAATGAGCAGTTCTTC.

The rearrangement uses TRBV3-1 and TRBJ2-1, with 7 positions matching TRBD1. V was clipped by 4 bases and J by 7 bases; unmatched bases: 7. This CDR3 is 14 amino acids long. Per the germline V gene, CDR1 is LGHDT and CDR2 is YNNKEL (reference sequence). CDR3 sequence (DNA): TGTGCCAGCAGCCGAAGACAGGGTTCGAATGAGCAGTTCTTC. Translating gives CASSRRQGSNEQFF.

The chain recombines TRBV20-1 with TRBJ1-6; 8 nucleotides line up with TRBD1. Germline loops: CDR1 DFQATT, CDR2 SNEGSKA (reference sequence). Germline trimming cut 3 bases from V and 5 bases from J; bases unmatched to any gene: 9. The CDR3 length is 16 residues. CDR3 sequence: CSARARTGLNNSPLHF. CDR3 DNA: TGCAGTGCTAGGGCCCGGACAGGGTTGAATAATTCACCCCTCCACTTT.

In this sample, this clonotype turned up many times. The V call is TRBV20-1, the J call TRBJ2-3, with D uncertain. The CDR3 loop spans 14 amino acids. Germline CDR1 is DFQATT and CDR2 is SNEGSKA (reference sequence). V dropped 0 bases and J dropped 3 bases, with 10 bases sitting between them. The CDR3 DNA follows: TGCAGTGCTAGAGAGGGAAGTGGGACAGATACGCAGTATTTT. Its translation: CSAREGSGTDTQYF.

This clonotype was counted many times. V is TRBV28 and J is TRBJ1-6; D gene unclear. Germline values: CDR1 MDHEN, CDR2 SYDVKM. The CDR3 has 12 residues. V lost 5 bases, J lost 11 bases, and 10 bases lay in between. CDR3 nucleotide sequence: TGTGCCAGCAGTGCCGTGGGAGCACCCCTCCACTTT. Its translation is CASSAVGAPLHF. The full variable domain, with the rest looked up from reference TRBV28 and TRBJ1-6, is DVKVTQSSRYLVKRTGEKVFLECVQDMDHENMFWYRQDPGLGLRLIYFSYDVKMKEKGDIPEGYSVSREKKERFSLILESASTNQTSMYLCASSAVGAPLHFGNGTRLTVT.

Turning to this clonotype: An end of the junction differs from the germline gene, which may be a read error. The rearrangement joins TRBV15 to TRBJ1-5, with D perhaps TRBD1 (5 bases). CDR3 length: 15 residues. The V gene's germline CDR1 is LNHNV and CDR2 YYDKDF (reference sequence). CDR3 bases: TGTGCCACCGGCAGGGACGGACGGTTCAATCAGCCCCAGCATTTT. It specifies CATGRDGRFNQPQHF.

Regarding this clonotype: A much larger clone lies a single base off, so this may be a read error. The V and J genes are TRBV6-1 and TRBJ1-5; TRBD1 might be the D (5 bases). Germline values: CDR1 MNHNS, CDR2 SASEGT. This CDR3 has 16 residues. V was pared by 5 bases and J by 3 bases, with 17 bases between. The CDR3 region has the DNA TGTGCCAGCAGTCTCCGGGGCAGGGTCGTCAATCAGCCCCAGCATTTT. This translates into CASSLRGRVVNQPQHF.

This clonotype has ten or more counts. This chain links TRBV5-1 with TRBJ1-2, with TRBD1 matching 7 bases. The CDR3 is 14 residues long. Germline CDR1 is SGHRS and CDR2 is YFSETQ. Trimming cost V 0 bases and J 4 bases; bases outside gene matches: 3. The CDR3 region is CASSLGDRSYGYTF. The CDR3 DNA is TGCGCCAGCAGCTTGGGGGACAGATCCTATGGCTACACCTTC. Complete variable domain (other parts from reference TRBV5-1 and TRBJ1-2): KAGVTQTPRYLIKTRGQQVTLSCSPISGHRSVSWYQQTPGQGLQFLFEYFSETQRNKGNFPGRFSGRQFSNSRSEMNVSTLELGDSALYLCASSLGDRSYGYTFGSGTRLTVV.

This clonotype has at least ten counts. The V call is TRBV29-1, the J call TRBJ2-7; TRBD1 matches at 8 bases. This CDR3 has 15 amino acids. The junction had 7 bases not matched to a gene; V was cut back by 1 base and J by 2 bases. Germline V gene lookup returns CDR1 SQVTM and CDR2 ANQGSEA. CDR3 sequence: CSVEGTTGETYEQYF. As DNA, the CDR3 is TGCAGCGTTGAAGGGACGACAGGGGAGACCTACGAGCAGTACTTC.